This entry describes one T cell receptor beta chain. The antigen is undetermined. A junction boundary mismatches the germline segment, possibly from a read error. The germline V gene encodes CDR1 SEHNR and CDR2 FQNEAQ (reference sequence). The CDR3 totals 14 residues. Primers: 60 Vbeta forward and 13 Jbeta reverse. Authors' methods: Later analysis identified tens of millions of unique TCR beta chains, 9 million to 12 million shared. Measured with immunoSEQ multiplex PCR; TCRdb has only the in-frame clones, and not every one. For V, J and clone size, that table is used; D and trimming come from the DNA. The table records about 160,000 clones, roughly four fifths of them present only once. The data belong to a study of cytomegalovirus exposure and HLA in healthy donors. Study-wide results and caveats: Analyzed later, most CMV-associated TCR beta chains appeared HLA-restricted. In an earlier analysis, in about 530 donors, most V segments appeared productive either ~87% or ~30% of the time.

This TCR was recovered from a woman aged 45-60 years in good health and CMV-seronegative. The J gene is TRBJ1-5, the V gene TRBV7-9, with D hard to call. Sequenced input: PBMCs. The CDR3 here is CSSSLGGLNQPQHF. The CDR3 nucleotides read TGTTCCAGCAGCTTAGGAGGGCTCAATCAGCCCCAGCATTTT.